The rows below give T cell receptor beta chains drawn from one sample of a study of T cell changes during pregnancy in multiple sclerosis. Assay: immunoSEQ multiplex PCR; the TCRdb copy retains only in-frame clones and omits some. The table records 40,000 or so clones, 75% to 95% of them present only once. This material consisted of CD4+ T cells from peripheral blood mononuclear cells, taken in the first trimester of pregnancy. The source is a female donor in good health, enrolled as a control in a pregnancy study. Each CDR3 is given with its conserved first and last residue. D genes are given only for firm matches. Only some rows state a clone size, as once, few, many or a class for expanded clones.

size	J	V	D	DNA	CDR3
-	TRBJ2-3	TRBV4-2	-	TGTGCCAGCAGCCCGGAGTTGGCCTCCACAGATACGCAGTATTTT	CASSPELASTDTQYF
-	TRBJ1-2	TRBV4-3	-	TGCGCCAGCAGCCAAGAAGGGGCCGGGCCCATCCCCTCTGGCTACACCTTC	CASSQEGAGPIPSGYTF
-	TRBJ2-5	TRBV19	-	TGTGCCAGTAGTACCTCGGCCAGGGGGGCCGGGGAGACCCAGTACTTC	CASSTSARGAGETQYF
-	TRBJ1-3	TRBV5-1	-	TGCGCCAGCAGCTTGGGACAGAACTCTGGAAACACCATATATTTT	CASSLGQNSGNTIYF
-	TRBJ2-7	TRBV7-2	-	TGTGCCAGCAGCGTGGAACAGGGCCCCTACGAGCAGTACTTC	CASSVEQGPYEQYF
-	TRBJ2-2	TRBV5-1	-	TGCGCCAGCAGCTTTTCTCAGGGAGGAACCGGGGAGCTGTTTTTT	CASSFSQGGTGELFF
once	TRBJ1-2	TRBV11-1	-	TGTGCCAGCAGCTTATACCAGGGAAACTATGGCTACACCTTC	CASSLYQGNYGYTF
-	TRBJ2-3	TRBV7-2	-	TGTGCCAGCAGCCCGTCTAGCCCCTCAGATACGCAGTATTTT	CASSPSSPSDTQYF
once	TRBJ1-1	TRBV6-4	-	TGTGCCAGCTATGTAACAGGGCGTCGGATCTCGATGAACACTGAAGCTTTCTTT	CASYVTGRRISMNTEAFF
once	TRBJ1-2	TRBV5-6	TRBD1	TGTGCCAGCAGCGAAGTGGACAGGGGGAACTATGGCTACACCTTC	CASSEVDRGNYGYTF
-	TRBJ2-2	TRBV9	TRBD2	TGTGCCAGCAGTACTCCTAGCGGGGGGGCCGCCGGGGAGCTGTTTTTT	CASSTPSGGAAGELFF
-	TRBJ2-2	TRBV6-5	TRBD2	TGTGCCAGCAGACTTAACGGACTAGTGGTCGGGGAGCTGTTTTTT	CASRLNGLVVGELFF
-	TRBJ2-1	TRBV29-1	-	TGCAGCGTTCGGCCGCGGGCCTACAATGAGCAGTTCTTC	CSVRPRAYNEQFF
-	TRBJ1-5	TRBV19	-	TGTGCCAGTTCCCCCATCGGTCAGCCCCAGCATTTT	CASSPIGQPQHF
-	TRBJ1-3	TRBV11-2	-	TGTGCCAGCAGCTTAGGGGGAGCTGGAAACACCATATATTTT	CASSLGGAGNTIYF
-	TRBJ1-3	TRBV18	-	TGTGCCAGCTCACCGGCGGGGTGGGGAAACACCATATATTTT	CASSPAGWGNTIYF
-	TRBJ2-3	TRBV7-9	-	TGTGCCAGCTCCGGAGATACGCAGTATTTT	CASSGDTQYF
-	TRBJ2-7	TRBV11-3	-	TGTGCCAGCAGCTTAGCCACAGGGAGCTACGAGCAGTACTTC	CASSLATGSYEQYF
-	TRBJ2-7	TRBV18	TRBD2	TGTGCCAGCTCACCCCGCTTGGCCGGGCTAGCGGGGGGCTCCTACGAGCAGTACTTC	CASSPRLAGLAGGSYEQYF
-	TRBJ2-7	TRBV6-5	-	TGTGCCAGCAGTTACTCGTATTTCGGGGACGAGCAGTACTTC	CASSYSYFGDEQYF
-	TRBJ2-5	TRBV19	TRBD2	TGTGCCAGTAGTATTTTTAGCGGGTCGCAAGAGACCCAGTACTTC	CASSIFSGSQETQYF
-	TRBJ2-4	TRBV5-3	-	TGTGCCAGAAGCTTCGGGGGAGCCAAAAACATTCAGTACTTC	CARSFGGAKNIQYF